The present T cell receptor beta chain was sequenced within a study of blood T cell repertoires in COVID-19. As for the study in general: Italy, Spain and the United States were the sources of the convalescent and acute COVID-19 samples. T cells, B-cell-depleted T cells, or PBMCs supplied cDNA or gDNA.

Authors' processing steps: Scientists estimated how many nucleated cells there were by amplifying reference gene primers. Clones were read by immunoSEQ multiplex PCR, and TCRdb kept only the in-frame ones, dropping some. V and J calls and clone size follow that table, whereas D and trimming were derived from the DNA. The sample holds about 670,000 clones; about 90% are singletons and the top ten take approximately 0.3%. CDR1 is SEHNR, CDR2 FQNEAQ, per germline (reference sequence). The CDR3 covers 14 residues. Trimming shortened V by 7 bases and J by 3 bases, and 14 bases separated the two germline ends.

This TCR was recovered from a woman aged 18 to 35 with acute or convalescent COVID-19. The chain links TRBV7-9 to TRBJ2-3, with D perhaps matching TRBD2 (6 bases). Sequencing was done on a sample of peripheral blood. The chain's CDR3 is CASTTTRGTDTQYF. The CDR3 coding sequence is TGTGCCAGCACCACCACTCGGGGGACAGATACGCAGTATTTT.